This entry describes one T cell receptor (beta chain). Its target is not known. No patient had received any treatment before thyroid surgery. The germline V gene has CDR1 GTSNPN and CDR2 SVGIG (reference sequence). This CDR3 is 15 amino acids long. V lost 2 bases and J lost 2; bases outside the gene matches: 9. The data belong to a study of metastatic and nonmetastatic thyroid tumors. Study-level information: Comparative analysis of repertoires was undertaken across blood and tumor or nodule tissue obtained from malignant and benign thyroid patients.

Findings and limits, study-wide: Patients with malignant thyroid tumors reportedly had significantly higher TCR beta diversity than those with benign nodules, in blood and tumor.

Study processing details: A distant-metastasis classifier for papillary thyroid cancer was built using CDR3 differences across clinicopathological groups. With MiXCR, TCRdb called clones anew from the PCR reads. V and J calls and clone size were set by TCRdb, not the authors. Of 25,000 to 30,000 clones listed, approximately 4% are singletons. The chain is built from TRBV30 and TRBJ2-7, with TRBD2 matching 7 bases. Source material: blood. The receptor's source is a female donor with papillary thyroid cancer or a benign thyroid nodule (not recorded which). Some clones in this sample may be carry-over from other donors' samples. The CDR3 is CAWSRTGGRAYEQYF. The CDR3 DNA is TGTGCCTGGAGTCGGACGGGGGGACGGGCCTACGAGCAGTACTTC. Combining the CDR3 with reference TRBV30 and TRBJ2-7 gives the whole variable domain SQTIHQWPATLVQPVGSPLSLECTVEGTSNPNLYWYRQAAGRGLQLLFYSVGIGQISSEVPQNLSASRPQDRQFILSSKKLLLSDSGFYLCAWSRTGGRAYEQYFGPGTRLTVT.